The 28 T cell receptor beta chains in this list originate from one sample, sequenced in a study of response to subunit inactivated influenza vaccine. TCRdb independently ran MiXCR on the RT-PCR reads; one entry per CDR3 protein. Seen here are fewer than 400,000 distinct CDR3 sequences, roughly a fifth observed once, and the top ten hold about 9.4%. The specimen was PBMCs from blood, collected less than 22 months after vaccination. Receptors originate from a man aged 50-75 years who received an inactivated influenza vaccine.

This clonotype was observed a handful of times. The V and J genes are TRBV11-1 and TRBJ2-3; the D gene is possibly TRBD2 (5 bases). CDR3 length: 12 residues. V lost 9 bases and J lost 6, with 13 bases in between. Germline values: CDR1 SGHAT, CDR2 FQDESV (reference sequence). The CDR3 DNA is TGTGCCAGACCCCGGGGATCGGATACGCAGTATTTT. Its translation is CARPRGSDTQYF.

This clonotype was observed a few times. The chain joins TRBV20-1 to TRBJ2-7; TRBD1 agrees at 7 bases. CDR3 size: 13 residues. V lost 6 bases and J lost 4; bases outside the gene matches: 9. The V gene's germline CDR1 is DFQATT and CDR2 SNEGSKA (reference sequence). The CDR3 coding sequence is TGCAGTGCGTTCGGGACAGAAGGGTACGAGCAGTACTTC. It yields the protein CSAFGTEGYEQYF.

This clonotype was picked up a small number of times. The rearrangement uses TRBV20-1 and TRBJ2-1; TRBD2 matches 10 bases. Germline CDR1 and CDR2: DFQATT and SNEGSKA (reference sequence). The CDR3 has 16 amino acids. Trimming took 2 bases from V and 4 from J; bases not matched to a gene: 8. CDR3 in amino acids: CSARQGLAEIYNEQFF. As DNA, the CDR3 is TGCAGTGCTAGACAAGGACTAGCGGAGATATACAATGAGCAGTTCTTC.

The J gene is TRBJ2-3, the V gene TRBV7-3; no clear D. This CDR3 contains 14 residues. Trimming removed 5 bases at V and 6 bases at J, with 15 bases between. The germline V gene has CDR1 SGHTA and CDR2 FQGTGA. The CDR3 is CASSPGSNADTQYF. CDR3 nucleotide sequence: TGTGCCAGCAGCCCCGGTAGTAATGCGGATACGCAGTATTTT.

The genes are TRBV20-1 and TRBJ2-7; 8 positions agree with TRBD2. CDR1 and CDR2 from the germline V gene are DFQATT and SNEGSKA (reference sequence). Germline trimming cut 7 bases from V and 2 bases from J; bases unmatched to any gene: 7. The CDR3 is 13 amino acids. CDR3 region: CSVRLAYAYEQYF. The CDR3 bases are TGCAGTGTCAGACTAGCGTACGCCTACGAGCAGTACTTC.

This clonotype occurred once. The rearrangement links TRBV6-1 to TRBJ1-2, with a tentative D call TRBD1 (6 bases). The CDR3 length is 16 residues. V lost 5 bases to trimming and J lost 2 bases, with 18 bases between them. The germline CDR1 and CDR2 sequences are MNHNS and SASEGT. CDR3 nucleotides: TGTGCCAGCAGTCCCCCGCGGCCGGGGGCGAACTATGGCTACACCTTC. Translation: CASSPPRPGANYGYTF.

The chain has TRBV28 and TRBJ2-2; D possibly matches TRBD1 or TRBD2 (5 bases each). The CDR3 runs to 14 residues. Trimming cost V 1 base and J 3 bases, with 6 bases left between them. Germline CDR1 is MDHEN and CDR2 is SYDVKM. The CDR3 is CASSLLGDTGELFF. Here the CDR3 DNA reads TGTGCCAGCAGTTTATTGGGGGACACCGGGGAGCTGTTTTTT.

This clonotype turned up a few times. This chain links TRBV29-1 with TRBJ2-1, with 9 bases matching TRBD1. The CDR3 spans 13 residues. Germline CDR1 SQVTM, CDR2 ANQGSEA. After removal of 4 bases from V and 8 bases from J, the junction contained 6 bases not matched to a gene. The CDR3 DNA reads TGCAGCGTTGGGACCGGGACAGGGTATGAGCAGTTCTTC. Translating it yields CSVGTGTGYEQFF.

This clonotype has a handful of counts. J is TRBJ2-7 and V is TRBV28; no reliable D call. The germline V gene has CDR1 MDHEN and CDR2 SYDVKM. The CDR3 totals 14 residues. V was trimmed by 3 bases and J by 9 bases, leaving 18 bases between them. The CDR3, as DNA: TGTGCCAGCAGTTTCTACTTCCTCCCGACCGGGCAGTACTTC. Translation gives CASSFYFLPTGQYF.

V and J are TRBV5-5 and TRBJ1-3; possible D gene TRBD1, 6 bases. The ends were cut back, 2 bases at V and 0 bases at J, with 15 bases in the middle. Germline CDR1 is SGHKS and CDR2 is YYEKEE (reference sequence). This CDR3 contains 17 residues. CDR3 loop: CASSFLGGHSSGNTIYF. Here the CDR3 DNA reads TGTGCCAGCAGCTTTTTAGGGGGACACTCCTCTGGAAACACCATATATTTT.

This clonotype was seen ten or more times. The CDR3 is CASSQGWGGWGRTDTQYF. The CDR3 nucleotides are TGTGCCAGCAGCCAAGGATGGGGGGGTTGGGGCCGCACAGATACGCAGTATTTT. The V call is TRBV3-1, the J call TRBJ2-3; the match to TRBD2 covers 7 bases. V trimming: 1 base; J trimming: 1 base; junction bases outside the gene matches: 11. The CDR3 contains 18 residues. CDR1 is LGHDT and CDR2 is YNNKEL in the germline V gene (reference sequence).

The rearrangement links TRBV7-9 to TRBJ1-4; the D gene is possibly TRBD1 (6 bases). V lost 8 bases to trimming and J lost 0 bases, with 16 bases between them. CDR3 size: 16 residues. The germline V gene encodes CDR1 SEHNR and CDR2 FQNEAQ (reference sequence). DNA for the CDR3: TGTGCCAGCTCACCCTGGGGGGGCTCAACTAATGAAAAACTGTTTTTT. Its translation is CASSPWGGSTNEKLFF.

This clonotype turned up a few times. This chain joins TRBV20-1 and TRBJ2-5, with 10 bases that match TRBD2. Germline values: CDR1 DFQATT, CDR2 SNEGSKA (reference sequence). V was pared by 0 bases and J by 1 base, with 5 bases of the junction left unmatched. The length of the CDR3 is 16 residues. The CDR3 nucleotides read TGCAGTGCTAGAGATCTACTAGCGGGGTCCCAAGAGACCCAGTACTTC. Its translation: CSARDLLAGSQETQYF.

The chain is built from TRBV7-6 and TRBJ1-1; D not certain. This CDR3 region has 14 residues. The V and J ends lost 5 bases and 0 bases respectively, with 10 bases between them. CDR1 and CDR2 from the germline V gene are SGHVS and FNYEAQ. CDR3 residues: CASSASTLNTEAFF. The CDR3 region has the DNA TGTGCCAGCAGCGCCAGTACCTTGAACACTGAAGCTTTCTTT.

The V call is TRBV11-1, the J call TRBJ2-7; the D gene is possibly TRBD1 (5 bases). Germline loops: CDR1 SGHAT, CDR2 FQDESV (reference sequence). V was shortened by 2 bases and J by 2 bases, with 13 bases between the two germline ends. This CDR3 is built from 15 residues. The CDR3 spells CASSLPRASTYEQYF. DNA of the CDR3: TGTGCCAGCAGCTTACCCAGGGCCTCAACCTACGAGCAGTACTTC.

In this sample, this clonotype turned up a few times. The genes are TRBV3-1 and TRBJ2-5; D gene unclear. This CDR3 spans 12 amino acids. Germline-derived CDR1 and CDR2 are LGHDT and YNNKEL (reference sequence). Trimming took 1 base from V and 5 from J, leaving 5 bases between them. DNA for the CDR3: TGTGCCAGCAGCCAAGGTCGGGAGACCCAGTACTTC. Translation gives CASSQGRETQYF.

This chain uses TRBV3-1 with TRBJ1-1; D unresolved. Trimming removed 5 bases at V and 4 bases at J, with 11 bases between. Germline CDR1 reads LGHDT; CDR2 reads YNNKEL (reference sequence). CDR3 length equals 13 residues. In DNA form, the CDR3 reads TGTGCCAGCAGCGCGACCCGGGGCACTGAAGCTTTCTTT. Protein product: CASSATRGTEAFF.

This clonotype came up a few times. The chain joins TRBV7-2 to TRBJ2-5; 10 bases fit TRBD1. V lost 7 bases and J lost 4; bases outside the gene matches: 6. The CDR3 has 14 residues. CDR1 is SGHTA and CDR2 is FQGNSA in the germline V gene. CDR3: CASTGQGVVETQYF. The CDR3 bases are TGTGCCAGCACCGGACAGGGGGTGGTAGAGACCCAGTACTTC.

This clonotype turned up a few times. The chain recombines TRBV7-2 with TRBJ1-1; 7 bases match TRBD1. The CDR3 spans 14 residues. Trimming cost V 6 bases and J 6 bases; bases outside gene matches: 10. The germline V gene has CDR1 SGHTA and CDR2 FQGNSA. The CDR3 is CASRAQGSKAEAFF. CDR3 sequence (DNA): TGTGCCAGCAGGGCACAGGGGAGCAAGGCTGAAGCTTTCTTT.

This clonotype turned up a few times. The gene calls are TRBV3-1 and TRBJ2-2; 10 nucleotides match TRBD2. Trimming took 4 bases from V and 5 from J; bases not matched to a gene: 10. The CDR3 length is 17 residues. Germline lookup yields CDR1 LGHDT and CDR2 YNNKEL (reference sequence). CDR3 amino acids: CASSRLAGARSTGELFF. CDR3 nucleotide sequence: TGTGCCAGCAGCCGGCTAGCGGGGGCCCGGAGTACCGGGGAGCTGTTTTTT.

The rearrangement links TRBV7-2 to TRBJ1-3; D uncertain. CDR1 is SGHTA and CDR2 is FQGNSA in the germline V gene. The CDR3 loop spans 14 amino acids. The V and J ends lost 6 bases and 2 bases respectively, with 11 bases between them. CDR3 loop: CASSFYLTGNTIYF. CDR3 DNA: TGTGCCAGCAGTTTCTATCTAACTGGAAACACCATATATTTT.

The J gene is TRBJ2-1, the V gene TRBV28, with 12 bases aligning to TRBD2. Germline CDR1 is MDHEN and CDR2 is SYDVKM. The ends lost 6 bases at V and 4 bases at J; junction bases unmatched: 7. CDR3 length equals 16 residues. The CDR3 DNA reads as TGTGCCAGCAGCCCTATCGGGACTAGCGGGTACAATGAGCAGTTCTTC. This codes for CASSPIGTSGYNEQFF.

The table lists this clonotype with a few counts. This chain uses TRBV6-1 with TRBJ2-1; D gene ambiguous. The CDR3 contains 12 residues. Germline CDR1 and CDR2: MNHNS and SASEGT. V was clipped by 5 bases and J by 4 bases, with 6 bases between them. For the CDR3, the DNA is TGTGCCAGCAGTCGGAATTACAATGAGCAGTTCTTC. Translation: CASSRNYNEQFF.

The CDR3 sequence is CASSFRLAGVIGELFF. DNA for the CDR3: TGTGCCAGTAGTTTTCGACTAGCGGGAGTTATCGGGGAGCTGTTTTTT. V gene TRBV19 combines with J gene TRBJ2-2; 12 positions match TRBD2. This CDR3 has 16 amino acids. CDR1 is LNHDA and CDR2 is SQIVND in the germline V gene (reference sequence). Trimming at V came to 5 bases and at J to 7 bases, leaving 8 bases not matched to a gene.

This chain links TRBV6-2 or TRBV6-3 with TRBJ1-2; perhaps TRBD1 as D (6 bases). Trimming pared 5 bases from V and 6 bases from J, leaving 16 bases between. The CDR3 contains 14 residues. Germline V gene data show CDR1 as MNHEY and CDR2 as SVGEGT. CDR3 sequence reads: CASSQTGTIDGYTF. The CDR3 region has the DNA TGTGCCAGCAGTCAAACCGGGACAATCGATGGCTACACCTTC.

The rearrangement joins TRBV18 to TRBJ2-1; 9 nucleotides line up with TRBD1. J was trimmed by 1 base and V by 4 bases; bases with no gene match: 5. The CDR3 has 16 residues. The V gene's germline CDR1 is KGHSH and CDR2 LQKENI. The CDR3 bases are TGTGCCAGCTCACGGGGACAGGGACGGTCCTACAATGAGCAGTTCTTC. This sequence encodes CASSRGQGRSYNEQFF.

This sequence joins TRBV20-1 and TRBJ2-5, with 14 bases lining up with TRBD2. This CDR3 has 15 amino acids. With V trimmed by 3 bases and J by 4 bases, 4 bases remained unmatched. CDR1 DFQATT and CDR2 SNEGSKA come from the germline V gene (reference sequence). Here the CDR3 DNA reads TGCAGTGCTAGGGGTGGACTAGCGGGGGGAGAGACCCAGTACTTC. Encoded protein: CSARGGLAGGETQYF.

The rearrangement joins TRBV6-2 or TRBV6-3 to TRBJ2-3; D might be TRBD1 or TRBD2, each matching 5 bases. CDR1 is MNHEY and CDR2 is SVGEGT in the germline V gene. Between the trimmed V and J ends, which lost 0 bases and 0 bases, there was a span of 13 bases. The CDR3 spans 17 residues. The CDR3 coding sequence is TGTGCCAGCAGTTACTCGACGGGACGGCTAAGCACAGATACGCAGTATTTT. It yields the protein CASSYSTGRLSTDTQYF.